Listed below are T cell receptor delta chains from one sample, sequenced in a study of Vδ1+ human thymocytes. With CATT, TCRdb re-called clones from the multiplex PCR reads. The sample lists under 85,000 delta-chain clones, about 35% seen once, with 0.2% to 0.3% in the top ten. Sequenced material: Vdelta1+ gamma-delta thymocytes from the thymus. Source of these receptors: a boy under two years old who had congenital heart surgery. CDR3s include the opening cysteine and the closing phenylalanine or tryptophan. A D gene is named only where the DNA matches it firmly. Clone size is not always given. Where it is, it says once, few, many or a class for expanded clones.

d_call,j_call,v_call,clone_size,cdr3_nt,cdr3_aa
TRDD3,TRDJ1,TRDV1,few,TGTGCTCTTGGGGAATTGGGGGGATACCCGTACACCGATAAACTCATCTTT,CALGELGGYPYTDKLIF
TRDD3,TRDJ1,TRDV1,NA,TGTGCTCTTGGGCTCCGGAACCGTGATCGAGCTGGGGGACCTAAATCCGATAAACTCATCTTT,CALGLRNRDRAGGPKSDKLIF
TRDD3,TRDJ1,TRDV1,few,TGTGCTCTTGGGTTAAACTGGGGGCCCCGGGCCACCGATAAACTCATCTTT,CALGLNWGPRATDKLIF
TRDD3,TRDJ1,TRDV1,few,TGTGCTCTTGGGGAACCCCCCTTACTCCGGTACTGGGGCTCCTACACCGATAAACTCATCTTT,CALGEPPLLRYWGSYTDKLIF
TRDD3,TRDJ1,TRDV1,few,TGTGCTCTTGGGGAACTAGTCGGCGTACCTTCCTACGTTGTACTGGGGGATACGCTCCGCAACGACCCGTACACCGATAAACTCATCTTT,CALGELVGVPSYVVLGDTLRNDPYTDKLIF
NA,TRDJ1,TRDV1,NA,TGTGCTCTTGGGGAACTCCAAGCCCGGTCTGACCCCAGCACCGATAAACTCATCTTT,CALGELQARSDPSTDKLIF
NA,TRDJ1,TRDV1,once,TGTGCTCTTGGGGAACTCCCTTCTACTTACACCGATAAACTCATCTTT,CALGELPSTYTDKLIF
NA,TRDJ1,TRDV1,NA,TGTGCTCTTGGGGAATTTCCCTTCGGGGGGGGTTCGTACACCGATAAACTCATCTTT,CALGEFPFGGGSYTDKLIF
TRDD3,TRDJ1,TRDV1,NA,TGTGCTCTTGGGAACCCAAAGCCTACTGGGGGACGTCCCCTTTACTACACCGATAAACTCATCTTT,CALGNPKPTGGRPLYYTDKLIF
NA,TRDJ1,TRDV1,few,TGTGCTCTTGGGGAACTAGGCGTACTCCATAATCCCTACACCGATAAACTCATCTTT,CALGELGVLHNPYTDKLIF
TRDD3,TRDJ1,TRDV1,few,TGTGCTCTTGGGGTTCCCCTCCTTCGGTCCCTATACTGGGGGATACGTCCCACCGATAAACTCATCTTT,CALGVPLLRSLYWGIRPTDKLIF
TRDD3,TRDJ1,TRDV1,NA,TGTGCTCTTGGGGATCTACTGGGGGATGGCACCGATAAACTCATCTTT,CALGDLLGDGTDKLIF
NA,TRDJ1,TRDV1,NA,TGTGCTCTTGGAGCCCACCGGAGATTCACCGATAAACTCATCTTT,CALGAHRRFTDKLIF
TRDD3,TRDJ1,TRDV1,NA,TGTGCTCTTGGCTATGGGGGACCTACCGATAAACTCATCTTT,CALGYGGPTDKLIF
TRDD3,TRDJ1,TRDV1,few,TGTGCTCTTGGGGAATTGTGTCCTTCTACGCTACACATACTGGGGGATCTCCTGTACACCGATAAACTCATCTTT,CALGELCPSTLHILGDLLYTDKLIF
TRDD3,TRDJ1,TRDV1,few,TGTGCTCTTGGGGAACTAGAATCAACTGGGGGACCCTCTTACACCGATAAACTCATCTTT,CALGELESTGGPSYTDKLIF
TRDD3,TRDJ1,TRDV1,NA,TGTGCTCTTGGGGAACCAGGCTTTTTAATACAAAGTGTGACCTACCCTACTGGGGGACCGACCGATAAACTCATCTTT,CALGEPGFLIQSVTYPTGGPTDKLIF
TRDD3,TRDJ1,TRDV1,NA,TGTGCTCTTGGGGAAGCGGGGGTAGGGGGGGATACAGCCAATTATACCGATAAACTCATCTTT,CALGEAGVGGDTANYTDKLIF
NA,TRDJ1,TRDV1,few,TGTGCTCTTGGGGCACTAGACACCGATAAACTCATCTTT,CALGALDTDKLIF
TRDD3,TRDJ1,TRDV1,few,TGTGCTCTTGGGGGCCCCCTTCCCTTCCGTACTGGGGGACCCACCGATAAACTCATCTTT,CALGGPLPFRTGGPTDKLIF
NA,TRDJ1,TRDV1,NA,TGTGCTCTTGGGGAACTTACCTCCTTCCTTGCTCTGGGGGTCCTGCCAACCAAACTCATCTTT,CALGELTSFLALGVLPTKLIF
TRDD3,TRDJ1,TRDV1,NA,TGTGCTCTTGGGGAACTGGGACCCCACAGGGATACGCCCGTCAAACTCATCTTT,CALGELGPHRDTPVKLIF
TRDD3,TRDJ1,TRDV1,NA,TGTGCTCTTGGCGCCTCGCTACGTACTGGGGGGTACACCGATAAACTCATCTTT,CALGASLRTGGYTDKLIF
NA,TRDJ1,TRDV3,few,TGTGCCTTTAGTAATTCGGGGGACCCGGGGACCGATAAACTCATCTTT,CAFSNSGDPGTDKLIF
TRDD3,TRDJ1,TRDV1,NA,TGTGCTCTTGGGGAATGGGGGCCCGACGCTGGGGGATGCCAAACCGATAAACTCATCTTT,CALGEWGPDAGGCQTDKLIF
TRDD3,TRDJ1,TRDV1,NA,TGTGCTCTTGGGGAACCGACCTTCTCCGTACTGGGGGATACCGGGTACACCGATAAACTCATCTTT,CALGEPTFSVLGDTGYTDKLIF
TRDD3,TRDJ1,TRDV1,NA,TGTGCTCTTGGGAAGGAACCTCCCGCTGGGGGATCCACCGATAAACTCATCTTT,CALGKEPPAGGSTDKLIF
TRDD3,TRDJ1,TRDV1,NA,TGTGCTCTTGTCTGGGGGATATCCTCCCTCACCGATAAACTCATCTTT,CALVWGISSLTDKLIF
TRDD3,TRDJ1,TRDV1,few,TGTGCTCTTGGGGAACTAGCATCCCCTGGGGGATTGTACACCGATAAACTCATCTTT,CALGELASPGGLYTDKLIF
TRDD3,TRDJ1,TRDV1,few,TGTGCTCTTGGGACACCGTTTCCTACATCGGTACTGGGGGATACGCATTATCACACCGATAAACTCATCTTT,CALGTPFPTSVLGDTHYHTDKLIF
NA,TRDJ1,TRDV1,few,TGTGCTCTTGCAAAGGTCGCCGATAAACTCATCTTT,CALAKVADKLIF
NA,TRDJ1,TRDV1,NA,TGTGCTCTTGGGGAGAAGGCCTTCCTACGGTTTACTGGGGGGTTTGAGGGCACCGATAAACTCATCTTT,CALGEKAFLRFTGGFEGTDKLIF
TRDD3,TRDJ1,TRDV1,few,TGTGCTCTTGGGGAACCTGGGGGTACCGATAAACTCATCTTT,CALGEPGGTDKLIF
NA,TRDJ1,TRDV1,NA,TGTGCTCTTGGGGGCTTCCTACCGGCTGGGGGACCGTGGTACACCGATAAACTCATCTTT,CALGGFLPAGGPWYTDKLIF
NA,TRDJ1,TRDV1,few,TGTGCTCTTGGGGAATCATCACGACCCTTCCTACTGGGGGATCGGTACACCGATAAACTCATCTTT,CALGESSRPFLLGDRYTDKLIF